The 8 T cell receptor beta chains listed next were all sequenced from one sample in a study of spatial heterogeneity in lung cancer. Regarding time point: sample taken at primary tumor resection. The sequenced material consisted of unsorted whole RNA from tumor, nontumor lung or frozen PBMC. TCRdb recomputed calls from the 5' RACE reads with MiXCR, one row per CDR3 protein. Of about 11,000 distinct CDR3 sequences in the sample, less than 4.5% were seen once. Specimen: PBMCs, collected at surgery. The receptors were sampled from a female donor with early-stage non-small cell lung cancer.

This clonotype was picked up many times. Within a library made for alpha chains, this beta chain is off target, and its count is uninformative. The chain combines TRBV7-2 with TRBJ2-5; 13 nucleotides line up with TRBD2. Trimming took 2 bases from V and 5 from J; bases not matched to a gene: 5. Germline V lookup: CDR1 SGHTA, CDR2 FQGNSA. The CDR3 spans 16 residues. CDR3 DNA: TGTGCCAGCAGCTTAATGACTAGCGGGAGGATGGAGACCCAGTACTTC. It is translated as CASSLMTSGRMETQYF. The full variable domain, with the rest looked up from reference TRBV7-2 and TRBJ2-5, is GAGVSQSPSNKVTEKGKDVELRCDPISGHTALYWYRQSLGQGLEFLIYFQGNSAPDKSGLPSDRFSAERTGGSVSTLTIQRTQQEDSAVYLCASSLMTSGRMETQYFGPGTRLLVL.

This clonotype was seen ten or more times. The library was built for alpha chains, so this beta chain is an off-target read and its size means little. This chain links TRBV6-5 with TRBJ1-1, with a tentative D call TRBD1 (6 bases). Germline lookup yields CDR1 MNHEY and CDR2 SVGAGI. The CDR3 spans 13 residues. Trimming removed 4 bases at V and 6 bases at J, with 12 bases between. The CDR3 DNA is TGTGCCAGCAGTTTGCCGGGGGGCTCTGAAGCTTTCTTT. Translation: CASSLPGGSEAFF.

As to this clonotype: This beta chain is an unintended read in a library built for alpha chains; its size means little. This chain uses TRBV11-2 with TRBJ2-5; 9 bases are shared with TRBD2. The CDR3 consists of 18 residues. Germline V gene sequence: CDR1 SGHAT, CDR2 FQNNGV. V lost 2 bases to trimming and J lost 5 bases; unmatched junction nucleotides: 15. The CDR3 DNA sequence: TGTGCCAGCAGCTTACCCCGAGCGGGGGGCTTCTTTCGGGAGACCCAGTACTTC. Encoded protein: CASSLPRAGGFFRETQYF. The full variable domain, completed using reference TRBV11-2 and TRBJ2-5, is EAGVAQSPRYKIIEKRQSVAFWCNPISGHATLYWYQQILGQGPKLLIQFQNNGVVDDSQLPKDRFSAERLKGVDSTLKIQPAKLEDSAVYLCASSLPRAGGFFRETQYFGPGTRLLVL.

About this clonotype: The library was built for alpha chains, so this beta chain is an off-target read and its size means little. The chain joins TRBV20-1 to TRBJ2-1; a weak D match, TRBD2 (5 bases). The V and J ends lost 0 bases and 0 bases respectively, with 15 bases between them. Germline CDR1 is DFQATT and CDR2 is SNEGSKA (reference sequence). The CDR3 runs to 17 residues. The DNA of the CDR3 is TGCAGTGCTAGAGATGGCGGGTGGGCAGCCTCCTACAATGAGCAGTTCTTC. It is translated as CSARDGGWAASYNEQFF.

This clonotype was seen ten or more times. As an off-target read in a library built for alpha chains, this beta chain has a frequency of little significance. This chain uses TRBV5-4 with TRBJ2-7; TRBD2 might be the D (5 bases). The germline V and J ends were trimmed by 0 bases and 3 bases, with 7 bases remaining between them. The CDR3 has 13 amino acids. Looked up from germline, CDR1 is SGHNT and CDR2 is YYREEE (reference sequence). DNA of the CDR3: TGTGCCAGCAGCTTGGACGAGGGCTACGAGCAGTACTTC. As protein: CASSLDEGYEQYF.

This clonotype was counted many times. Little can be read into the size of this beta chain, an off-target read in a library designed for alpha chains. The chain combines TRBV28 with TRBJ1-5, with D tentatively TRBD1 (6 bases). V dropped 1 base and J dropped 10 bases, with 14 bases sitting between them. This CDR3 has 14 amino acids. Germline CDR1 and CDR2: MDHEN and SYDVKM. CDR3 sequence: CASSLSGAIKPQHF. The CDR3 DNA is TGTGCCAGCAGTTTATCAGGGGCTATCAAACCCCAGCATTTT.

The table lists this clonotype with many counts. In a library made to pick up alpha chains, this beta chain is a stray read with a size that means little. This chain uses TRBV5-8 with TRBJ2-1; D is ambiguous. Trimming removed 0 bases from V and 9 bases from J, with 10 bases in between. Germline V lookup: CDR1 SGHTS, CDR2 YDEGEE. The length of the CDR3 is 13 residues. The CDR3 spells CASSLGWLGEQFF. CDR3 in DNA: TGTGCCAGCAGCTTGGGATGGCTGGGTGAGCAGTTCTTC. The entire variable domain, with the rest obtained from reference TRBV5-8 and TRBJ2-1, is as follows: EAGVTQSPTHLIKTRGQQATLRCSPISGHTSVYWYQQALGLGLQFLLWYDEGEERNRGNFPPRFSGRQFPNYSSELNVNALELEDSALYLCASSLGWLGEQFFGPGTRLTVL.

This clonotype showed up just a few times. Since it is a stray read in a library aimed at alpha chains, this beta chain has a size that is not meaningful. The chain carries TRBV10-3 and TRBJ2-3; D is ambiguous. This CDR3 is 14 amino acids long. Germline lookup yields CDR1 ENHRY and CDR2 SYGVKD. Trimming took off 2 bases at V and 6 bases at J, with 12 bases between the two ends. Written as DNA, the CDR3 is TGTGCCATCAGTGAGCCTATTCGGACCGATACGCAGTATTTT. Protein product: CAISEPIRTDTQYF.